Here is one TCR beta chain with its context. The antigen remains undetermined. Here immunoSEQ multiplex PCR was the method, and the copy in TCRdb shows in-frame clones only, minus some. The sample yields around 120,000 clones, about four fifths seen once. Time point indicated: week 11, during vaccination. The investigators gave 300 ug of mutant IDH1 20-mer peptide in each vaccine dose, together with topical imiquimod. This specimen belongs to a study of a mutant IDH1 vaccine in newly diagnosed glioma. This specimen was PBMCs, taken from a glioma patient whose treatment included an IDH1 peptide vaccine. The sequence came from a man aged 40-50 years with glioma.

The CDR3 region has the DNA TGTGCCAGCAGGCCGATGACTAGCGGGGGACCCTACAATGAGCAGTTCTTC. Its translation: CASRPMTSGGPYNEQFF. The chain carries TRBV2 and TRBJ2-1; 12 bases map to TRBD2. Germline CDR1 reads SNHLY; CDR2 reads FYNNEI. V was pared by 6 bases and J by 2 bases, with 8 bases of the junction left unmatched. The CDR3 runs to 17 residues. The variable domain in full, completed from reference TRBV2 and TRBJ2-1, reads EPEVTQTPSHQVTQMGQEVILRCVPISNHLYFYWYRQILGQKVEFLVSFYNNEISEKSEIFDDQFSVERPDGSNFTLKIRSTKLEDSAMYFCASRPMTSGGPYNEQFFGPGTRLTVL.